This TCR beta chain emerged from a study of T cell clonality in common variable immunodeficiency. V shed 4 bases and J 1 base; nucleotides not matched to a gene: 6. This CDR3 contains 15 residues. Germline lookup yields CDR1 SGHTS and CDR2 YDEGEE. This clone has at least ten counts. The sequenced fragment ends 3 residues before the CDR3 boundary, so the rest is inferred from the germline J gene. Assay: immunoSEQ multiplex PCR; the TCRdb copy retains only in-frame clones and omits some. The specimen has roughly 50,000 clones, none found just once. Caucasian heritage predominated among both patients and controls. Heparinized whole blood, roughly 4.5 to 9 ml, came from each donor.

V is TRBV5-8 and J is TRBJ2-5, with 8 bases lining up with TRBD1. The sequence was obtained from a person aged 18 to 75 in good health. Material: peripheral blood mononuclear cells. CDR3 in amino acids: CASSPSQGGQETQYF. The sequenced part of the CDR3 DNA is TGTGCCAGCAGCCCCTCACAGGGGGGCCAAGAGACC.